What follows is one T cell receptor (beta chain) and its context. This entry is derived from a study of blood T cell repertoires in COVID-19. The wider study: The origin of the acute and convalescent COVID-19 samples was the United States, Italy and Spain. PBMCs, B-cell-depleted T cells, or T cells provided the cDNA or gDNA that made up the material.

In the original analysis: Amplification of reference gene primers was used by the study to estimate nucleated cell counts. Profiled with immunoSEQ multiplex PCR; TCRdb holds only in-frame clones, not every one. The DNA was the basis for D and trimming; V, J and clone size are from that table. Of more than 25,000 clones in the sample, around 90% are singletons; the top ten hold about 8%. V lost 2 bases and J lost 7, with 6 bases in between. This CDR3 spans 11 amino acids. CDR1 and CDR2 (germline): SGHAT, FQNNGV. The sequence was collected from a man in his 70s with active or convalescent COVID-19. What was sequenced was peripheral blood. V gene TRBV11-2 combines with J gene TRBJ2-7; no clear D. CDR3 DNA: TGTGCCAGCAGCTTAAATCATGAGCAGTACTTC. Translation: CASSLNHEQYF.